These 29 T cell receptor beta chains were all obtained from the same sample, sequenced in a study of PD-L1 blockade in urothelial cancer. Generated by immunoSEQ multiplex PCR, the TCRdb table keeps only in-frame clones and is missing some. The sample shows more than 45,000 clones, 75% to 90% of them seen only once. This sample comprised PBMCs, obtained around atezolizumab (anti-PD-L1) treatment. The receptor source for this set is a man in his sixties with urothelial cancer.

CDR3 sequence reads: CASSPFPRGYGYTF. CDR3 DNA: TGCGCCAGCAGCCCCTTTCCTCGGGGGTATGGCTACACCTTC. The gene calls are TRBV4-1 and TRBJ1-2, with D perhaps TRBD1 (5 bases). Trimming shortened V by 4 bases and J by 5 bases, and 14 bases separated the two germline ends. CDR3 size: 14 residues. Germline V CDR1 and CDR2: MGHRA, YSYEKL.

The chain combines TRBV18 with TRBJ2-1, with 9 bases aligning to TRBD2. J gave up 15 bases and V 3 bases, and 9 bases lay outside the gene matches. Germline V gene sequence: CDR1 KGHSH, CDR2 LQKENI. The CDR3 length is 13 residues. For the CDR3, the DNA is TGTGCCAGCTCACCCATAGCGGGAGTAGGTATGTTCTTC. Translating it yields CASSPIAGVGMFF.

V and J are TRBV6-6 and TRBJ1-3; the match to TRBD1 covers 8 bases. Unmatched junction bases numbered 7, after V lost 6 bases and J lost 0 bases. This CDR3 comprises 16 residues. CDR1 and CDR2 (germline): MNHNY, SVGAGI (reference sequence). CDR3 sequence (DNA): TGTGCCAGCAGCCTTGGGACAGGAATCTCTGGAAACACCATATATTTT. It encodes CASSLGTGISGNTIYF.

This sequence joins TRBV5-1 and TRBJ1-5; D not resolved. Looked up from germline, CDR1 is SGHRS and CDR2 is YFSETQ. This CDR3 is built from 17 residues. V lost 4 bases and J lost 3, with 20 bases in between. The DNA of the CDR3 is TGCGCCAGCAGCAATGGTGAGGGCGCTGGGATCAATCAGCCCCAGCATTTT. Its protein is CASSNGEGAGINQPQHF.

The rearrangement links TRBV28 to TRBJ1-1; TRBD1 agrees at 7 bases. The CDR3 runs 15 residues. Unmatched junction bases numbered 10, after V lost 4 bases and J lost 5 bases. Germline CDR1 and CDR2: MDHEN and SYDVKM. CDR3 sequence: CASSSDRAGGTEAFF. DNA for the CDR3: TGTGCCAGCAGTTCTGACAGGGCTGGGGGGACTGAAGCTTTCTTT.

The V gene is TRBV11-2, the J gene TRBJ1-5; D uncertain. CDR3 length: 12 residues. The V and J ends lost 4 bases and 11 bases respectively, with 12 bases between them. Germline V gene data show CDR1 as SGHAT and CDR2 as FQNNGV. CDR3 sequence (DNA): TGTGCCAGCAGCTCGATGATGAGAGCCCAGCATTTT. This gives the protein CASSSMMRAQHF.

The rearrangement links TRBV9 to TRBJ2-2, with 10 positions matching TRBD2. This CDR3 contains 16 residues. Germline V gene lookup returns CDR1 SGDLS and CDR2 YYNGEE. The junction had 11 bases not matched to a gene; V was cut back by 3 bases and J by 9 bases. DNA of the CDR3: TGTGCCAGCAGCGCATTACCCGGACTAGCGGATAGGGAGCTGTTTTTT. Its translation: CASSALPGLADRELFF.

The chain uses TRBV19 and TRBJ1-4, with D maybe TRBD1 (6 bases). The CDR3 consists of 12 residues. V was clipped by 8 bases and J by 4 bases, with 8 bases between them. Germline CDR1 is LNHDA and CDR2 is SQIVND (reference sequence). The CDR3 sequence: CASGQNNEKLFF. The CDR3 DNA sequence: TGTGCCAGTGGACAGAATAATGAAAAACTGTTTTTT. The entire variable domain, with the rest obtained from reference TRBV19 and TRBJ1-4, is as follows: DGGITQSPKYLFRKEGQNVTLSCEQNLNHDAMYWYRQDPGQGLRLIYYSQIVNDFQKGDIAEGYSVSREKKESFPLTVTSAQKNPTAFYLCASGQNNEKLFFGSGTQLSVL.

The CDR3 DNA reads TGTGCCAGCAGCGCCGGACAGGGGATAACCGGGGAGCTGTTTTTT. This codes for CASSAGQGITGELFF. The chain carries TRBV2 and TRBJ2-2, with 9 nucleotides matching TRBD1. The V gene end was trimmed by 6 bases and the J gene end by 5 bases; junction bases not matched to a gene: 7. Germline-derived CDR1 and CDR2 are SNHLY and FYNNEI. This CDR3 is built from 15 residues. Full variable domain (rest looked up from reference TRBV2 and TRBJ2-2): EPEVTQTPSHQVTQMGQEVILRCVPISNHLYFYWYRQILGQKVEFLVSFYNNEISEKSEIFDDQFSVERPDGSNFTLKIRSTKLEDSAMYFCASSAGQGITGELFFGEGSRLTVL.

The chain is built from TRBV7-2 and TRBJ1-2, with D hard to call. This CDR3 is built from 14 residues. V was pared by 4 bases and J by 6 bases, with 15 bases between. CDR1 SGHTA and CDR2 FQGNSA come from the germline V gene. The chain's CDR3 is CASSSLRTHNGYTF. CDR3 bases: TGTGCCAGCAGCTCCCTAAGGACTCATAATGGCTACACCTTC.

The rearrangement uses TRBV6-1 and TRBJ2-5, with D perhaps matching TRBD2 (6 bases). Trimming stripped 8 bases from V and 4 bases from J, with 20 bases between. The CDR3 is 15 amino acids. The germline gives CDR1 MNHNS, CDR2 SASEGT. The CDR3 DNA reads TGTGCCAGCCAAGGGCGGGGTCCTTTATTAGAGACCCAGTACTTC. Translating gives CASQGRGPLLETQYF.

V and J are TRBV9 and TRBJ2-5; maybe TRBD1 (7 bases). This CDR3 has 17 amino acids. V dropped 5 bases and J dropped 1 base, with 21 bases sitting between them. Germline V lookup: CDR1 SGDLS, CDR2 YYNGEE. The CDR3 nucleotides read TGTGCCAGCAGTCCCCGGGGGCAGGGGGTATTCCAAGAGACCCAGTACTTC. Its protein product is CASSPRGQGVFQETQYF.

The V call is TRBV28, the J call TRBJ2-1; the match to TRBD1 covers 8 bases. Per germline, CDR1 MDHEN and CDR2 SYDVKM. This CDR3 has 12 amino acids. The CDR3 spells CESQGAYNEQFF. As DNA, the CDR3 is TGTGAGTCCCAGGGGGCTTACAATGAGCAGTTCTTC.

V usage is TRBV18 and J usage is TRBJ2-7; TRBD2 matches 10 bases. With 0 bases clipped from V and 1 base from J, the junction kept 0 bases outside the gene matches. This CDR3 has 15 residues. The germline V gene encodes CDR1 KGHSH and CDR2 LQKENI. DNA of the CDR3: TGTGCCAGCTCACCACCGACTAGCGGGTCCTACGAGCAGTACTTC. This codes for CASSPPTSGSYEQYF. The full variable domain, rest sourced from reference TRBV18 and TRBJ2-7, is NAGVMQNPRHLVRRRGQEARLRCSPMKGHSHVYWYRQLPEEGLKFMVYLQKENIIDESGMPKERFSAEFPKEGPSILRIQQVVRGDSAAYFCASSPPTSGSYEQYFGPGTRLTVT.

The chain carries TRBV4-3 and TRBJ2-1; D uncertain. Germline assignment: CDR1 LGHNA and CDR2 YSLEER. The CDR3 totals 16 residues. V lost 0 bases, J lost 0 bases, and 9 bases lay in between. CDR3 protein: CASSQEFKSSYNEQFF. CDR3 in DNA: TGCGCCAGCAGCCAAGAGTTCAAGAGCTCCTACAATGAGCAGTTCTTC.

The CDR3 reads CASSRRDRGLFPEAFF. In DNA, the CDR3 is TGTGCCAGCAGTCGTAGGGACAGGGGTCTATTCCCTGAAGCTTTCTTT. The chain combines TRBV7-6 with TRBJ1-1; 10 bases align to TRBD1. Germline loops: CDR1 SGHVS, CDR2 FNYEAQ. This CDR3 has 16 amino acids. J lost 6 bases, V lost 6 bases, and 13 bases had no gene match.

The V call is TRBV5-1, the J call TRBJ2-1, with D possibly matching TRBD1 (5 bases). The germline CDR1 and CDR2 sequences are SGHRS and YFSETQ. The CDR3 extends over 16 amino acids. V lost 4 bases and J 7 bases, leaving 21 bases between the germline ends. Written as DNA, the CDR3 is TGCGCCAGCAGCCCCCGTGGGGCCCTCGTTGGAAATGAGCAGTTCTTC. Translation: CASSPRGALVGNEQFF.

The CDR3, as DNA: TGTGCCAGCAGTTTAGGTCGGGGAGGTAGCACTGAAGCTTTCTTT. It is translated as CASSLGRGGSTEAFF. The rearrangement joins TRBV6-1 to TRBJ1-1; D gene uncertain. V dropped 5 bases and J dropped 4 bases, with 17 bases sitting between them. The length of the CDR3 is 15 residues. Germline CDR1 and CDR2: MNHNS and SASEGT.

The chain links TRBV19 to TRBJ1-2; D perhaps matches TRBD1 (6 bases). Trimming took 4 bases from V and 3 from J, leaving 9 bases between them. This CDR3 has 13 residues. Per germline, CDR1 LNHDA and CDR2 SQIVND (reference sequence). The CDR3 is CASSSGQYYGYTF. The CDR3 coding sequence is TGTGCCAGTAGTAGTGGACAGTACTATGGCTACACCTTC.

The chain carries TRBV27 and TRBJ2-1, with D unclear. Trimming shortened V by 6 bases and J by 5 bases, and 11 bases separated the two germline ends. The CDR3 is 13 residues long. CDR1 MNHEY and CDR2 SMNVEV come from the germline V gene (reference sequence). CDR3 bases: TGTGCCAGCAGCCCCTACTTCCACAATGAGCAGTTCTTC. It codes for CASSPYFHNEQFF.

CDR3 DNA sequence: TGTGCCTGGAGTCGGGACTATAGCAATCAGCCCCAGCATTTT. This encodes CAWSRDYSNQPQHF. The rearrangement joins TRBV30 to TRBJ1-5, with D tentatively TRBD1 (5 bases). CDR1 is GTSNPN, CDR2 SVGIG, per germline (reference sequence). Trimming pared 2 bases from V and 0 bases from J, leaving 8 bases between. This CDR3 comprises 14 residues.

In this sample, this clone turned up once. The rearrangement links TRBV6-5 to TRBJ1-2; D is possibly TRBD1 (6 bases). V shed 10 bases and J shed 0 bases, with 15 bases lying between them. The CDR3 length is 14 residues. Germline V CDR1 and CDR2: MNHEY, SVGAGI. The CDR3 DNA is TGTGCCACGCACACAGGGCCCGCTAACTATGGCTACACCTTC. It specifies CATHTGPANYGYTF.

The gene calls are TRBV7-2 and TRBJ2-3, with D maybe TRBD2 (6 bases). CDR1 and CDR2 from the germline V gene are SGHTA and FQGNSA. Between the trimmed V and J ends, which lost 0 bases and 2 bases, there was a span of 9 bases. CDR3 length: 15 residues. CDR3 region: CASSLAGGYTDTQYF. The CDR3 DNA follows: TGTGCCAGCAGCTTAGCGGGGGGATACACAGATACGCAGTATTTT.

This clone was seen once. The chain employs TRBV7-2 and TRBJ2-3; TRBD2 might be the D (5 bases). The germline V gene encodes CDR1 SGHTA and CDR2 FQGNSA. This CDR3 has 14 residues. Trimming pared 5 bases from V and 3 bases from J, leaving 12 bases between. CDR3 in amino acids: CASSPRTETDTQYF. The CDR3 DNA sequence: TGTGCCAGCAGCCCAAGGACTGAAACAGATACGCAGTATTTT.

This clone has just one count. The genes are TRBV7-3 and TRBJ2-5; tentatively, D is TRBD1 (6 bases). The germline V gene has CDR1 SGHTA and CDR2 FQGTGA. The CDR3 contains 15 residues. Trimming took off 2 bases at V and 3 bases at J, with 13 bases between the two ends. The CDR3, as DNA: TGTGCCAGCAGCTTATTGGGCAGGGGCGAAGAGACCCAGTACTTC. This translates into CASSLLGRGEETQYF. Based on the CDR3 plus reference TRBV7-3 and TRBJ2-5, the full variable domain is GAGVSQTPSNKVTEKGKYVELRCDPISGHTALYWYRQSLGQGPEFLIYFQGTGAADDSGLPNDRFFAVRPEGSVSTLKIQRTERGDSAVYLCASSLLGRGEETQYFGPGTRLLVL.

This clone was counted between two and nine times. The gene calls are TRBV6-6 and TRBJ1-6, with 7 bases that match TRBD1. The V gene's germline CDR1 is MNHNY and CDR2 SVGAGI (reference sequence). V shed 0 bases, J shed 8 bases, and the junction held 4 bases outside the gene matches. The CDR3 length is 15 residues. Here the CDR3 reads CASSYSTGWDSPLHF. For the CDR3, the DNA is TGTGCCAGCAGTTACTCGACAGGGTGGGATTCACCCCTCCACTTT.

This clone was picked up one time. This chain connects TRBV19 to TRBJ2-3; D uncertain. The CDR3 covers 14 residues. With 10 bases removed from V and 7 bases from J, the gap between germline ends came to 21 bases. Germline CDR1 and CDR2: LNHDA and SQIVND (reference sequence). The CDR3 loop is CATVSPGSFNTQYF. The CDR3 DNA follows: TGTGCCACCGTGAGTCCCGGGTCATTCAATACGCAGTATTTT.

The chain employs TRBV5-1 and TRBJ2-1, with TRBD1 as a possible D gene (7 bases). Trimming pared 2 bases from V and 10 bases from J, leaving 19 bases between. This CDR3 has 15 amino acids. Germline V gene lookup returns CDR1 SGHRS and CDR2 YFSETQ. CDR3 sequence: CASSLYQGGVGEQFF. The DNA for the CDR3 is TGCGCCAGCAGCTTATATCAGGGGGGCGTCGGAGAGCAGTTCTTC.

The chain recombines TRBV27 with TRBJ2-2; no clear D. CDR3 length equals 13 residues. Germline lookup yields CDR1 MNHEY and CDR2 SMNVEV (reference sequence). The ends were cut back, 3 bases at V and 1 base at J, with 3 bases in the middle. CDR3 in DNA: TGTGCCAGCAGTTTCCTGAACACCGGGGAGCTGTTTTTT. This codes for CASSFLNTGELFF.